These 31 T cell receptor beta chains originate from one sample sequenced in a study of regulatory and conventional T cells in RAG deficiency. Libraries were prepared by immunoSEQ multiplex PCR; TCRdb keeps only in-frame clonotypes and omits some of them. The table includes about 30,000 clones, 90% to 95% detected once. The sorted conventional CD4+ T cells were CD25-low and CD127-high, with genomic DNA sequenced. This sample also appeared in a second study, on regulatory T cells. That publication notes: The PCR used 52 TRBV and 13 TRBJ primers.

Sequenced sample: CD25- CD4+ T cells sorted from blood. The receptors here all came from a human donor in good health.

The rearrangement joins TRBV6-1 to TRBJ2-4, with a possible D match to TRBD2 (6 bases). Germline CDR1 is MNHNS and CDR2 is SASEGT. CDR3 length: 14 amino acids. The ends were cut back, 7 bases at V and 5 bases at J, with 15 bases in the middle. The CDR3 reads CASTITTGENIQYF. Written as DNA, the CDR3 is TGTGCCAGCACAATAACAACGGGAGAAAACATTCAGTACTTC.

This sequence joins TRBV10-1 and TRBJ2-2; TRBD2 might be the D (7 bases). Germline V gene sequence: CDR1 WNHNN, CDR2 SYGVQD (reference sequence). The CDR3 loop spans 14 amino acids. Trimming removed 6 bases from V and 4 bases from J, with 12 bases in between. The CDR3 DNA reads as TGCGCCAGCAGAGGGGGGGCGAGCACCGGGGAGCTGTTTTTT. This translates into CASRGGASTGELFF.

This clone appeared once. This chain joins TRBV6-1 and TRBJ2-7; D perhaps matches TRBD2 (6 bases). V was shortened by 11 bases and J by 0 bases, with 11 bases between the two germline ends. CDR1 and CDR2 from the germline V gene are MNHNS and SASEGT. The CDR3 length is 12 residues. CDR3: CAGGWFSYEQYF. The CDR3 DNA follows: TGTGCCGGGGGGTGGTTCTCCTACGAGCAGTACTTC.

The chain has TRBV5-1 and TRBJ2-7; TRBD2 is a possible D gene (6 bases). The CDR3 has 15 residues. The V end lost 0 bases, the J end lost 3 bases, and 13 bases lay between the germline ends. The germline V gene encodes CDR1 SGHRS and CDR2 YFSETQ. CDR3 amino acids: CASSLAGDGGYEQYF. CDR3 coding DNA: TGCGCCAGCAGCTTGGCGGGGGATGGAGGCTACGAGCAGTACTTC.

J is TRBJ2-2 and V is TRBV19; perhaps TRBD1 as D (6 bases). Germline lookup yields CDR1 LNHDA and CDR2 SQIVND (reference sequence). V was trimmed by 7 bases and J by 6 bases, leaving 9 bases between them. The CDR3 runs 12 residues. The CDR3 DNA follows: TGTGCCAGTAACAGGGCGTCCGGGGAGCTGTTTTTT. As protein: CASNRASGELFF. Looking up the rest from reference TRBV19 and TRBJ2-2 gives the full variable domain: DGGITQSPKYLFRKEGQNVTLSCEQNLNHDAMYWYRQDPGQGLRLIYYSQIVNDFQKGDIAEGYSVSREKKESFPLTVTSAQKNPTAFYLCASNRASGELFFGEGSRLTVL.

This chain uses TRBV19 with TRBJ2-6, with 11 bases identical to TRBD2. This CDR3 region has 16 residues. The junction had 12 bases not matched to a gene; V was cut back by 5 bases and J by 12 bases. Germline V gene sequence: CDR1 LNHDA, CDR2 SQIVND (reference sequence). The CDR3 loop is CASSAGTSGLFSVLTF. The CDR3, as DNA: TGTGCCAGTAGTGCCGGGACTAGCGGCCTCTTCAGCGTCCTGACTTTC.

This clone has just a few counts. The chain has TRBV5-1 and TRBJ1-3, with TRBD1 matching over 9 bases. V lost 5 bases and J lost 7; bases outside the gene matches: 10. The CDR3 is 15 amino acids. CDR1 and CDR2 (germline): SGHRS, YFSETQ. The CDR3 here is CASSRDRAIGNTIYF. The DNA of the CDR3 is TGCGCCAGCAGTCGGGACAGGGCGATTGGGAACACCATATATTTT. The full variable domain, with the rest looked up from reference TRBV5-1 and TRBJ1-3, is KAGVTQTPRYLIKTRGQQVTLSCSPISGHRSVSWYQQTPGQGLQFLFEYFSETQRNKGNFPGRFSGRQFSNSRSEMNVSTLELGDSALYLCASSRDRAIGNTIYFGEGSWLTVV.

The V call is TRBV9, the J call TRBJ2-1; D may be TRBD1 (5 bases). In germline, CDR1 is SGDLS, CDR2 YYNGEE. V lost 4 bases and J lost 2, with 10 bases in between. The CDR3 is made up of 14 amino acids. The CDR3 here is CASSPSRAYNEQFF. Written as DNA, the CDR3 is TGTGCCAGCAGCCCGAGCAGGGCCTACAATGAGCAGTTCTTC. The whole variable domain, remainder taken from reference TRBV9 and TRBJ2-1, is DSGVTQTPKHLITATGQRVTLRCSPRSGDLSVYWYQQSLDQGLQFLIQYYNGEERAKGNILERFSAQQFPDLHSELNLSSLELGDSALYFCASSPSRAYNEQFFGPGTRLTVL.

This sequence joins TRBV19 and TRBJ1-5; maybe TRBD1 (6 bases). Trimming cost V 8 bases and J 5 bases, with 16 bases left between them. The CDR3 totals 14 residues. CDR1 is LNHDA, CDR2 SQIVND, per germline (reference sequence). CDR3 protein: CASEEGGVYQPQHF. Written as DNA, the CDR3 is TGTGCCAGTGAAGAGGGGGGGGTTTATCAGCCCCAGCATTTT.

The gene calls are TRBV5-6 and TRBJ1-4, with 7 bases that match TRBD1. The CDR3 extends over 15 amino acids. The trim removed 4 bases at V and 4 bases at J, leaving 7 bases unmatched. The germline gives CDR1 SGHDT, CDR2 YYEEEE. The CDR3 protein is CASSPRDSFNEKLFF. In nucleotides, the CDR3 is TGTGCCAGCAGCCCACGGGACAGCTTTAATGAAAAACTGTTTTTT.

The table lists this clone with a few counts. CDR3 sequence: CASLFGGPGNTIYF. CDR3 coding DNA: TGTGCCAGCTTGTTTGGGGGCCCTGGAAACACCATATATTTT. The chain recombines TRBV2 with TRBJ1-3, with D possibly matching TRBD1 (6 bases). V was clipped by 8 bases and J by 2 bases, with 13 bases between them. Per germline, CDR1 SNHLY and CDR2 FYNNEI. The CDR3 has 14 amino acids.

The chain recombines TRBV15 with TRBJ1-1; D not certain. This CDR3 has 14 amino acids. V lost 0 bases and J lost 2, with 7 bases in between. Germline loops: CDR1 LNHNV, CDR2 YYDKDF (reference sequence). In nucleotides, the CDR3 is TGTGCCACCAGCAGAGAGACTGTCAACACTGAAGCTTTCTTT. This gives the protein CATSRETVNTEAFF.

The rearrangement links TRBV9 to TRBJ2-5; the D is unclear. Germline V CDR1 and CDR2: SGDLS, YYNGEE. V gave up 1 base and J gave up 2 bases, with 9 bases separating them. The CDR3 consists of 14 residues. CDR3 sequence reads: CASSVLGKQETQYF. The CDR3 coding sequence is TGTGCCAGCAGCGTACTGGGCAAACAAGAGACCCAGTACTTC. Drawing the rest from reference TRBV9 and TRBJ2-5, the complete variable domain is DSGVTQTPKHLITATGQRVTLRCSPRSGDLSVYWYQQSLDQGLQFLIQYYNGEERAKGNILERFSAQQFPDLHSELNLSSLELGDSALYFCASSVLGKQETQYFGPGTRLLVL.

The chain uses TRBV30 and TRBJ2-5, with 7 bases aligning to TRBD1. The germline gives CDR1 GTSNPN, CDR2 SVGIG (reference sequence). The V and J ends lost 4 bases and 1 base, in that order; junction bases with no gene match: 3. This CDR3 has 13 residues. The CDR3 DNA sequence: TGTGCCTGGACTCGGACAGGCCAAGAGACCCAGTACTTC. This translates into CAWTRTGQETQYF. Filled out from reference TRBV30 and TRBJ2-5, the complete variable domain reads SQTIHQWPATLVQPVGSPLSLECTVEGTSNPNLYWYRQAAGRGLQLLFYSVGIGQISSEVPQNLSASRPQDRQFILSSKKLLLSDSGFYLCAWTRTGQETQYFGPGTRLLVL.

The chain joins TRBV9 to TRBJ1-2; perhaps TRBD1 as D (5 bases). Germline assignment: CDR1 SGDLS and CDR2 YYNGEE. This CDR3 has 14 amino acids. V lost 0 bases to trimming and J lost 4 bases, with 10 bases between them. The CDR3 DNA follows: TGTGCCAGCAGCGTAGGAGGAGGGGCCTATGGCTACACCTTC. The encoded protein is CASSVGGGAYGYTF.

The chain joins TRBV9 to TRBJ2-3; 10 bases fit TRBD2. The CDR3 has 16 residues. Germline V CDR1 and CDR2: SGDLS, YYNGEE. Trimming took 3 bases from V and 2 from J; bases not matched to a gene: 6. The CDR3 sequence: CASSALLAGATDTQYF. The CDR3, as DNA: TGTGCCAGCAGCGCCTTGCTAGCGGGGGCCACAGATACGCAGTATTTT.

This clone was observed a handful of times. The chain uses TRBV10-3 and TRBJ1-2, with a possible D match to TRBD1 (6 bases). The ends were cut back, 6 bases at V and 6 bases at J, with 14 bases in the middle. This CDR3 is 13 amino acids long. From germline, CDR1 is ENHRY and CDR2 SYGVKD. CDR3 sequence reads: CAISQRTADGYTF. In DNA, the CDR3 is TGTGCCATCAGCCAGAGGACAGCAGATGGCTACACCTTC.

The rearrangement links TRBV25-1 to TRBJ1-6; D is unresolved. The germline CDR1 and CDR2 sequences are MGHDK and SYGVNS. Trimming removed 1 base at V and 0 bases at J, with 10 bases between. The length of the CDR3 is 17 residues. The CDR3 here is CASSEWEGSSYNSPLHF. CDR3 sequence (DNA): TGTGCCAGCAGTGAATGGGAAGGGAGCTCCTATAATTCACCCCTCCACTTT.

The chain employs TRBV6-1 and TRBJ1-1, with TRBD1 matching over 7 bases. Germline CDR1 is MNHNS and CDR2 is SASEGT. This CDR3 spans 15 amino acids. With 4 bases clipped from V and 4 bases from J, the junction kept 9 bases outside the gene matches. The DNA of the CDR3 is TGTGCCAGCAGTGGAGCATATACAGGGGTCACTGAAGCTTTCTTT. Protein: CASSGAYTGVTEAFF.

The V and J genes are TRBV27 and TRBJ1-2; TRBD1 agrees at 11 bases. Germline CDR1 reads MNHEY; CDR2 reads SMNVEV (reference sequence). With 6 bases clipped from V and 8 bases from J, the junction kept 5 bases outside the gene matches. The CDR3 has 13 residues. The CDR3 DNA is TGTGCCAGCAGGGACAGGGGGCGGGGAGGCTACACCTTC. Residues: CASRDRGRGGYTF.

The gene calls are TRBV7-8 and TRBJ1-2, with 7 bases matching TRBD1. The CDR3 consists of 14 residues. V lost 2 bases to trimming and J lost 0 bases; unmatched junction nucleotides: 0. Germline CDR1 SGHVS, CDR2 FQNEAQ. CDR3 sequence: CASSLQGANYGYTF. CDR3 nucleotides: TGTGCCAGCAGCTTACAGGGGGCTAACTATGGCTACACCTTC.

V usage is TRBV28 and J usage is TRBJ1-5; possible D gene TRBD1, 5 bases. CDR3 length: 17 amino acids. V lost 5 bases and J 2 bases, leaving 19 bases between the germline ends. The germline V gene encodes CDR1 MDHEN and CDR2 SYDVKM. The CDR3 reads CASSTSGGIWGNQPQHF. The CDR3 region has the DNA TGTGCCAGCAGTACCTCGGGGGGAATCTGGGGCAATCAGCCCCAGCATTTT.

J is TRBJ2-1 and V is TRBV2; TRBD2 aligns across 13 bases. The CDR3 contains 14 residues. CDR1 and CDR2 from the germline V gene are SNHLY and FYNNEI. V gave up 6 bases and J gave up 7 bases; unmatched junction bases: 3. CDR3 nucleotide sequence: TGTGCCAGCAGGCGGACTAGCGGGGGAAATGAGCAGTTCTTC. This gives the protein CASRRTSGGNEQFF.

V is TRBV18 and J is TRBJ1-2, with D possibly matching TRBD1 (5 bases). The V end lost 6 bases, the J end lost 4 bases, and 9 bases lay between the germline ends. CDR1 and CDR2 (germline): KGHSH, LQKENI. There are 12 residues in the CDR3. CDR3 loop: CASSVDSYGYTF. The CDR3 DNA sequence: TGTGCCAGCTCCGTTGACAGCTATGGCTACACCTTC.

V and J are TRBV6-1 and TRBJ1-1; D is uncertain. This CDR3 region has 12 residues. Trimming took 5 bases from V and 1 from J, leaving 5 bases between them. Looked up from germline, CDR1 is MNHNS and CDR2 is SASEGT. The CDR3 DNA is TGTGCCAGCAGTAACAGGAACACTGAAGCTTTCTTT. It encodes CASSNRNTEAFF.

The V call is TRBV7-2, the J call TRBJ2-1, with 8 bases lining up with TRBD2. From germline, CDR1 is SGHTA and CDR2 FQGNSA. V trimming: 5 bases; J trimming: 4 bases; junction bases outside the gene matches: 10. The CDR3 extends over 16 amino acids. This chain's CDR3 is CASSPRAGAPYNEQFF. The CDR3 nucleotides are TGTGCCAGCAGCCCGAGAGCGGGGGCACCTTACAATGAGCAGTTCTTC.

The chain links TRBV19 to TRBJ1-2; D is perhaps TRBD1 (5 bases). This CDR3 has 11 amino acids. Germline values: CDR1 LNHDA, CDR2 SQIVND (reference sequence). Trimming took off 10 bases at V and 2 bases at J, with 8 bases between the two ends. DNA for the CDR3: TGTGCCACCGCAGGGAACTATGGCTACACCTTC. It specifies CATAGNYGYTF.

This clone was counted a single time. The chain links TRBV29-1 to TRBJ2-1; TRBD2 matches at 14 bases. The V gene end was trimmed by 2 bases and the J gene end by 0 bases; junction bases not matched to a gene: 15. Germline lookup yields CDR1 SQVTM and CDR2 ANQGSEA. CDR3 size: 21 residues. DNA for the CDR3: TGCAGCGTTGAACTTCGTTTAGGACTAGCGGGGGGCTTCAGCTCCTACAATGAGCAGTTCTTC. Protein product: CSVELRLGLAGGFSSYNEQFF.

The genes are TRBV14 and TRBJ1-1; D perhaps matches TRBD1 (6 bases). V dropped 1 base and J dropped 0 bases, with 24 bases sitting between them. The CDR3 is 20 amino acids. The germline gives CDR1 SGHDN, CDR2 FVKESK. The CDR3 loop reads CASSQVFRQGTERLNTEAFF. The DNA of the CDR3 is TGTGCCAGCAGCCAAGTCTTCAGGCAGGGGACCGAACGACTGAACACTGAAGCTTTCTTT.

The CDR3 here is CASSASGGAWDEQFF. Written as DNA, the CDR3 is TGTGCCAGTAGCGCTAGCGGGGGGGCCTGGGATGAGCAGTTCTTC. The chain has TRBV19 and TRBJ2-1; 12 bases agree with TRBD2. With V trimmed by 6 bases and J by 8 bases, 8 bases remained unmatched. Looked up from germline, CDR1 is LNHDA and CDR2 is SQIVND (reference sequence). This CDR3 comprises 15 residues.

The CDR3 DNA reads as TGTGCCAGCCTAGGCCCGGGTAGCTCAGAGACCCAGTACTTC. It encodes CASLGPGSSETQYF. J is TRBJ2-5 and V is TRBV6-5; D gene uncertain. The V end was cut by 8 bases, the J end by 4 bases, with 17 bases between. The germline gives CDR1 MNHEY, CDR2 SVGAGI. This CDR3 has 14 residues.